What follows are 13 T cell receptor beta chains derived from one specimen sequenced in a study of blood T cell repertoires in COVID-19. Clones were read by immunoSEQ multiplex PCR, and TCRdb kept only the in-frame ones, dropping some. The sample contains about 170,000 clones, more than 65% of which appear only once. The sequencing input was peripheral blood. The origin of the receptors is a human donor with acute or convalescent COVID-19. The donor label of this sample is uncertain.

The chain employs TRBV2 and TRBJ2-6, with D possibly matching TRBD1 (5 bases). The CDR3 spans 16 residues. V dropped 5 bases and J dropped 2 bases, with 13 bases sitting between them. The germline gives CDR1 SNHLY, CDR2 FYNNEI. CDR3 in amino acids: CASSRGWVTGANVLTF. The DNA of the CDR3 is TGTGCCAGCAGTAGGGGTTGGGTTACTGGGGCCAACGTCCTGACTTTC.

This rearrangement joins TRBV7-3 to TRBJ2-3; weak D call: TRBD2 (6 bases). CDR3 length: 15 amino acids. In germline, CDR1 is SGHTA, CDR2 FQGTGA. Deletions cut 2 bases from V and 6 bases from J, with 15 bases between. CDR3 sequence (DNA): TGTGCCAGCAGCTTAGGGCGGGGTTTGCGGGATACGCAGTATTTT. This sequence encodes CASSLGRGLRDTQYF.

The chain joins TRBV19 to TRBJ1-6, with 9 nucleotides matching TRBD1. The CDR3 is made up of 14 amino acids. Germline-derived CDR1 and CDR2 are LNHDA and SQIVND (reference sequence). After removal of 6 bases from V and 7 bases from J, the junction contained 4 bases not matched to a gene. CDR3 DNA: TGTGCCAGTAGAACGGGGACAGGGAATTCACCCCTCCACTTT. Translating it yields CASRTGTGNSPLHF.

This clone turned up a few times. V and J are TRBV19 and TRBJ1-2, with a possible D match to TRBD1 (6 bases). Germline loops: CDR1 LNHDA, CDR2 SQIVND (reference sequence). The CDR3 is 15 amino acids. V dropped 3 bases and J dropped 4 bases, with 15 bases sitting between them. The CDR3 is CASSILDSRTYGYTF. Written as DNA, the CDR3 is TGTGCCAGTAGTATTTTGGACAGCAGGACCTATGGCTACACCTTC.

This clone was seen a handful of times. The chain combines TRBV18 with TRBJ2-5; 11 bases fit TRBD1. Germline assignment: CDR1 KGHSH and CDR2 LQKENI. This CDR3 contains 15 residues. V lost 3 bases to trimming and J lost 4 bases; unmatched junction nucleotides: 4. The CDR3 sequence is CASSPDRGRTETQYF. CDR3 bases: TGTGCCAGCTCACCGGACAGGGGGCGAACAGAGACCCAGTACTTC.

This clone has only one observation. The chain combines TRBV2 with TRBJ2-1; the match to TRBD2 covers 11 bases. The CDR3 is 14 residues long. The junction had 3 bases not matched to a gene; V was cut back by 6 bases and J by 5 bases. The germline gives CDR1 SNHLY, CDR2 FYNNEI. The CDR3 protein is CASRGLAENNEQFF. CDR3 nucleotides: TGTGCCAGCAGGGGACTAGCGGAGAACAATGAGCAGTTCTTC.

V and J are TRBV9 and TRBJ2-1, with 7 bases that match TRBD1. The CDR3 has 15 amino acids. J gave up 0 bases and V 2 bases, and 2 bases lay outside the gene matches. Germline values: CDR1 SGDLS, CDR2 YYNGEE. CDR3 region: CASSVTGSSYNEQFF. CDR3 nucleotides: TGTGCCAGCAGCGTGACAGGGTCCTCCTACAATGAGCAGTTCTTC.

The rearrangement links TRBV18 to TRBJ2-4, with D possibly TRBD2 on 5 matching bases. The V gene's germline CDR1 is KGHSH and CDR2 LQKENI. The CDR3 consists of 14 residues. V was cut by 2 bases and J by 7 bases, with 12 bases left in between. CDR3 nucleotides: TGTGCCAGCTCACCATCCGGGGAGACGAACATTCAGTACTTC. It encodes CASSPSGETNIQYF.

The chain carries TRBV6-5 and TRBJ1-1, with 7 bases that match TRBD1. The CDR3 length is 14 residues. Germline-derived CDR1 and CDR2 are MNHEY and SVGAGI. V trimming: 7 bases; J trimming: 1 base; junction bases outside the gene matches: 6. CDR3: CASTPRTGNTEAFF. CDR3 coding DNA: TGTGCCAGCACCCCTCGGACAGGGAACACTGAAGCTTTCTTT.

The chain joins TRBV6-5 to TRBJ1-2, with a tentative D call TRBD1 (5 bases). The CDR3 length is 14 residues. Trimming pared 6 bases from V and 1 base from J, leaving 12 bases between. CDR1 is MNHEY and CDR2 is SVGAGI in the germline V gene. As DNA, the CDR3 is TGTGCCAGCAGGAGTGCGGGGCTTAACTATGGCTACACCTTC. This translates into CASRSAGLNYGYTF.

For this clone: This specimen includes other DNA sequences encoding the same CDR3. V and J are TRBV5-1 and TRBJ1-1; D gene uncertain. The germline gives CDR1 SGHRS, CDR2 YFSETQ. V lost 0 bases to trimming and J lost 0 bases, with 3 bases between them. This CDR3 region has 13 residues. CDR3 coding DNA: TGCGCCAGCAGCTTGGGGCTGAACACTGAAGCTTTCTTT. As protein: CASSLGLNTEAFF.

Concerning this clone: Germline and junction disagree at one end, which may indicate a read error. The chain links TRBV3-1 (or the pseudogene TRBV3-2) to TRBJ2-5, with 7 positions matching TRBD2. The CDR3 is 15 residues long. CDR1 and CDR2 (germline): LGHDT, YNNKEL (reference sequence). The CDR3 loop reads CASTQGAGVGETQYF. Here the CDR3 DNA reads TGTGCCAGCACCCAAGGGGCGGGAGTCGGAGAGACCCAGTACTTC.

This chain connects TRBV5-1 to TRBJ2-7; TRBD1 matches 7 bases. CDR1 and CDR2 (germline): SGHRS, YFSETQ. V lost 9 bases and J lost 3; bases outside the gene matches: 15. This CDR3 region has 15 residues. The CDR3: CATRVGTGQIYEQYF. The DNA for the CDR3 is TGCGCCACCCGGGTGGGGACGGGACAGATCTACGAGCAGTACTTC. The whole variable domain, filled in from reference TRBV5-1 and TRBJ2-7, reads KAGVTQTPRYLIKTRGQQVTLSCSPISGHRSVSWYQQTPGQGLQFLFEYFSETQRNKGNFPGRFSGRQFSNSRSEMNVSTLELGDSALYLCATRVGTGQIYEQYFGPGTRLTVT.